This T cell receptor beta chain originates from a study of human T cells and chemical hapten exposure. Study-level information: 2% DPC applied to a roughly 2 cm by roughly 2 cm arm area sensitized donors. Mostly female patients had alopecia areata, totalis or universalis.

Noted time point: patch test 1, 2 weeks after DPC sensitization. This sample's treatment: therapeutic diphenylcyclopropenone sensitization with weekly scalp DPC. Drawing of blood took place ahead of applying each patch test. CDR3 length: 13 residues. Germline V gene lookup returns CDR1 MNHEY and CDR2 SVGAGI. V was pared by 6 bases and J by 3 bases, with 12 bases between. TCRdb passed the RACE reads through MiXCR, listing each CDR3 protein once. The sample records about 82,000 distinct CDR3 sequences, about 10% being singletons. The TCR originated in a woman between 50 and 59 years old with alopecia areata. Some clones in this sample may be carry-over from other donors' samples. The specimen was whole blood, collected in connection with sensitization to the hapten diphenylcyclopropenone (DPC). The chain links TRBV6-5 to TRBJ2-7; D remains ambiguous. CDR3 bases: TGTGCCAGCAGCCGCCAGTCGGTCTACGAGCAGTACTTC. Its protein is CASSRQSVYEQYF.